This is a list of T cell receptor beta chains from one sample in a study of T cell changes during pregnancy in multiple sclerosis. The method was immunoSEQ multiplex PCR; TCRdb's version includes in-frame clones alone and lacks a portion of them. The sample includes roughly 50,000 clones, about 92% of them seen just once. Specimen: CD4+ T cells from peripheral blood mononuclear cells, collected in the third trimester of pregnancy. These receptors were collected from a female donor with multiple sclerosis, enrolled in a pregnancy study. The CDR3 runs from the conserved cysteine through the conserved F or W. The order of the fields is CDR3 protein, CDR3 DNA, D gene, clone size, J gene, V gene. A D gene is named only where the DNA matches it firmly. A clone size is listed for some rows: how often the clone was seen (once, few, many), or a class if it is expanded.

CDR3aa: CASSPGLAGYTYEQYF
CDR3nt: TGCGCCAGCAGCCCCGGACTAGCGGGCTACACCTACGAGCAGTACTTC
d_gene: TRBD2
abundance: .
j_gene: TRBJ2-7
v_gene: TRBV5-1

CDR3aa: CASSPAAGGIADTQYF
CDR3nt: TGTGCCAGCAGCCCAGCGGCAGGGGGCATCGCAGATACGCAGTATTTT
d_gene: TRBD1
abundance: .
j_gene: TRBJ2-3
v_gene: TRBV7-9

CDR3aa: CASSETRETQYF
CDR3nt: TGTGCCAGCAGTGAAACAAGAGAGACCCAGTACTTC
d_gene: .
abundance: .
j_gene: TRBJ2-5
v_gene: TRBV6-1

CDR3aa: CASSLGIPGADTQYF
CDR3nt: TGCGCCAGCAGCTTGGGCATCCCAGGTGCAGATACGCAGTATTTT
d_gene: .
abundance: .
j_gene: TRBJ2-3
v_gene: TRBV5-1

CDR3aa: CASSFWQGSTEAFF
CDR3nt: TGTGCCAGTAGTTTTTGGCAGGGGAGCACTGAAGCTTTCTTT
d_gene: .
abundance: .
j_gene: TRBJ1-1
v_gene: TRBV19

CDR3aa: CASRQKGVWWNEQYF
CDR3nt: TGTGCCAGCCGCCAAAAGGGAGTCTGGTGGAACGAGCAGTACTTC
d_gene: .
abundance: once
j_gene: TRBJ2-7
v_gene: TRBV27

CDR3aa: CASSRGLAENNEQFF
CDR3nt: TGTGCCAGCAGTCGGGGACTAGCGGAAAACAATGAGCAGTTCTTC
d_gene: TRBD2
abundance: .
j_gene: TRBJ2-1
v_gene: TRBV27

CDR3aa: CASSEQPGGNQPQHF
CDR3nt: TGTGCCAGCAGTGAACAACCAGGGGGCAATCAGCCCCAGCATTTT
d_gene: .
abundance: .
j_gene: TRBJ1-5
v_gene: TRBV2

CDR3aa: CASSLGQSSSYEQYF
CDR3nt: TGTGCCAGCAGCCTCGGACAGTCATCCTCCTACGAGCAGTACTTC
d_gene: .
abundance: .
j_gene: TRBJ2-7
v_gene: TRBV28

CDR3aa: CASSEPYTDTQYF
CDR3nt: TGTGCCAGCAGTGAACCGTACACAGATACGCAGTATTTT
d_gene: .
abundance: .
j_gene: TRBJ2-3
v_gene: TRBV2

CDR3aa: CASNRPGTINYGYTF
CDR3nt: TGTGCCAGCAACAGGCCGGGTACAATAAACTATGGCTACACCTTC
d_gene: .
abundance: once
j_gene: TRBJ1-2
v_gene: TRBV6-4

CDR3aa: CAISEVLAGDRTDTQYF
CDR3nt: TGTGCCATCAGTGAGGTCCTAGCGGGAGACCGCACAGATACGCAGTATTTT
d_gene: TRBD2
abundance: .
j_gene: TRBJ2-3
v_gene: TRBV10-3

CDR3aa: CAWSADREAFF
CDR3nt: TGTGCCTGGAGTGCCGACAGGGAAGCTTTCTTT
d_gene: .
abundance: few
j_gene: TRBJ1-1
v_gene: TRBV30

CDR3aa: CASSVAGIRDGNTIYF
CDR3nt: TGCGCCAGCAGTGTGGCCGGGATCAGAGACGGAAACACCATATATTTT
d_gene: .
abundance: once
j_gene: TRBJ1-3
v_gene: TRBV5-1

CDR3aa: CASSSPNGQLPSLNTEAFF
CDR3nt: TGCGCCAGCAGCTCGCCAAACGGACAGCTACCCTCTTTGAACACTGAAGCTTTCTTT
d_gene: .
abundance: once
j_gene: TRBJ1-1
v_gene: TRBV5-1

CDR3aa: CASRNNRGGNIQYF
CDR3nt: TGTGCCAGCAGGAATAACAGGGGGGGAAACATTCAGTACTTC
d_gene: .
abundance: .
j_gene: TRBJ2-4
v_gene: TRBV6-5

CDR3aa: CASSPVRLAGGPGETQYF
CDR3nt: TGTGCCAGCAGCCCGGTTCGGCTAGCGGGGGGGCCAGGGGAGACCCAGTACTTC
d_gene: TRBD2
abundance: .
j_gene: TRBJ2-5
v_gene: TRBV7-2

CDR3aa: CASSPDRGQADTQYF
CDR3nt: TGCGCCAGCAGCCCAGACAGGGGACAAGCAGATACGCAGTATTTT
d_gene: TRBD1
abundance: .
j_gene: TRBJ2-3
v_gene: TRBV5-1

CDR3aa: CASSSPVQGPFANTGELFF
CDR3nt: TGTGCCAGCAGCTCCCCGGTACAGGGCCCCTTCGCGAACACCGGGGAGCTGTTTTTT
d_gene: .
abundance: few
j_gene: TRBJ2-2
v_gene: TRBV7-8

CDR3aa: CASSDGTAYEQYF
CDR3nt: TGTGCCAGCTCAGACGGGACAGCCTACGAGCAGTACTTC
d_gene: TRBD1
abundance: .
j_gene: TRBJ2-7
v_gene: TRBV18

CDR3aa: CAWSFRGQGELFF
CDR3nt: TGTGCCTGGAGTTTCAGGGGGCAAGGGGAGCTGTTTTTT
d_gene: TRBD1
abundance: .
j_gene: TRBJ2-2
v_gene: TRBV30

CDR3aa: CASSLGQGITDTQYF
CDR3nt: TGTGCCAGCAGCTTGGGACAGGGAATTACAGATACGCAGTATTTT
d_gene: TRBD1
abundance: few
j_gene: TRBJ2-3
v_gene: TRBV5-4

CDR3aa: CASSLSSYGVDQPQHF
CDR3nt: TGTGCCAGCAGTTTATCCTCCTACGGGGTGGATCAGCCCCAGCATTTT
d_gene: .
abundance: .
j_gene: TRBJ1-5
v_gene: TRBV27

CDR3aa: CASSNPGQGARGANVLTF
CDR3nt: TGTGCCAGCAGCAACCCGGGACAGGGGGCGAGAGGGGCCAACGTCCTGACTTTC
d_gene: .
abundance: .
j_gene: TRBJ2-6
v_gene: TRBV21-1

CDR3aa: CASSPLPLTGSTEAFF
CDR3nt: TGCGCCAGCAGCCCGCTACCCTTGACAGGGAGCACTGAAGCTTTCTTT
d_gene: TRBD1
abundance: .
j_gene: TRBJ1-1
v_gene: TRBV5-1

CDR3aa: CSVSYEGRNTIYF
CDR3nt: TGCAGCGTCAGCTACGAGGGCCGAAACACCATATATTTT
d_gene: .
abundance: .
j_gene: TRBJ1-3
v_gene: TRBV29-1

CDR3aa: CASSEVQGRTGELFF
CDR3nt: TGTGCCAGCAGTGAAGTACAGGGACGCACCGGGGAGCTGTTTTTT
d_gene: .
abundance: .
j_gene: TRBJ2-2
v_gene: TRBV2

CDR3aa: CASSTSGTGPLDEQFF
CDR3nt: TGTGCCAGCAGCACTTCCGGGACAGGACCCTTGGATGAGCAGTTCTTC
d_gene: TRBD1
abundance: .
j_gene: TRBJ2-1
v_gene: TRBV13

CDR3aa: CASSTGTSGTFSGELFF
CDR3nt: TGTGCCAGCAGCACCGGGACTAGCGGGACATTTAGCGGGGAGCTGTTTTTT
d_gene: TRBD2
abundance: .
j_gene: TRBJ2-2
v_gene: TRBV5-6

CDR3aa: CASSNGNRGGYGYTF
CDR3nt: TGTGCCAGCAGCAACGGTAACAGGGGAGGCTATGGCTACACCTTC
d_gene: TRBD1
abundance: .
j_gene: TRBJ1-2
v_gene: TRBV5-4

CDR3aa: CASSPGRQGGQYF
CDR3nt: TGTGCCAGCAGCCCGGGGCGCCAGGGAGGGCAGTATTTT
d_gene: .
abundance: .
j_gene: TRBJ2-3
v_gene: TRBV28

CDR3aa: CASSPTHLPGGFQETQYF
CDR3nt: TGCGCCAGCAGCCCCACTCACTTACCGGGCGGGTTTCAAGAGACCCAGTACTTC
d_gene: .
abundance: .
j_gene: TRBJ2-5
v_gene: TRBV4-1

CDR3aa: CASSFRQGGNTIYF
CDR3nt: TGTGCCAGCAGTTTCCGACAGGGAGGAAACACCATATATTTT
d_gene: TRBD1
abundance: .
j_gene: TRBJ1-3
v_gene: TRBV28

CDR3aa: CASTQSLARGEQYF
CDR3nt: TGTGCCAGCACCCAATCTTTGGCACGGGGGGAGCAGTACTTC
d_gene: .
abundance: .
j_gene: TRBJ2-7
v_gene: TRBV7-2

CDR3aa: CASSSDRQETQYF
CDR3nt: TGTGCCAGCAGCTCGGACAGGCAAGAGACCCAGTACTTC
d_gene: TRBD1
abundance: .
j_gene: TRBJ2-5
v_gene: TRBV5-8

CDR3aa: CASSLGLAGGETQYF
CDR3nt: TGTGCCAGCAGCCTCGGCCTAGCGGGGGGAGAGACCCAGTACTTC
d_gene: TRBD2
abundance: once
j_gene: TRBJ2-5
v_gene: TRBV6-1

CDR3aa: CSAKGLAGVGTDTQYF
CDR3nt: TGCAGCGCGAAGGGACTAGCGGGAGTCGGCACAGATACGCAGTATTTT
d_gene: TRBD2
abundance: .
j_gene: TRBJ2-3
v_gene: TRBV29-1

CDR3aa: CASSVWDRQYNEQFF
CDR3nt: TGTGCCAGCAGTGTCTGGGACAGACAATACAATGAGCAGTTCTTC
d_gene: TRBD1
abundance: .
j_gene: TRBJ2-1
v_gene: TRBV6-1

CDR3aa: CASSGQGALWDTEAFF
CDR3nt: TGCGCCAGCAGTGGGCAGGGGGCTTTATGGGACACTGAAGCTTTCTTT
d_gene: TRBD1
abundance: .
j_gene: TRBJ1-1
v_gene: TRBV5-1

CDR3aa: CASSMGTGFVPTGELFF
CDR3nt: TGTGCCAGTAGTATGGGGACAGGGTTTGTGCCCACCGGGGAGCTGTTTTTT
d_gene: TRBD1
abundance: .
j_gene: TRBJ2-2
v_gene: TRBV19

CDR3aa: CASRAYRAGNEQFF
CDR3nt: TGTGCCAGTAGAGCTTACAGGGCAGGCAATGAGCAGTTCTTC
d_gene: .
abundance: .
j_gene: TRBJ2-1
v_gene: TRBV19

CDR3aa: CASMGRGQVYGYTF
CDR3nt: TGTGCCAGCATGGGCAGGGGGCAAGTCTATGGCTACACCTTC
d_gene: TRBD1
abundance: few
j_gene: TRBJ1-2
v_gene: TRBV6-5

CDR3aa: CASSHLGADEKLFF
CDR3nt: TGTGCCAGTAGCCACCTGGGGGCCGATGAAAAACTGTTTTTT
d_gene: .
abundance: .
j_gene: TRBJ1-4
v_gene: TRBV19

CDR3aa: CASSVAVRTEAFF
CDR3nt: TGTGCCAGCAGCGTAGCGGTCCGCACTGAAGCTTTCTTT
d_gene: .
abundance: .
j_gene: TRBJ1-1
v_gene: TRBV9

CDR3aa: CASSSKQEKLFF
CDR3nt: TGTGCCAGCAGCTCCAAGCAAGAAAAACTGTTTTTT
d_gene: .
abundance: few
j_gene: TRBJ1-4
v_gene: TRBV9

CDR3aa: CASSLYGDTGELFF
CDR3nt: TGTGCCAGCAGCTTATACGGGGACACCGGGGAGCTGTTTTTT
d_gene: .
abundance: once
j_gene: TRBJ2-2
v_gene: TRBV7-3

CDR3aa: CASSPRTGSYGYTF
CDR3nt: TGTGCCAGCAGCCCCAGGACAGGGAGCTATGGCTACACCTTC
d_gene: TRBD1
abundance: .
j_gene: TRBJ1-2
v_gene: TRBV7-2

CDR3aa: CASGVTGGVNEQFF
CDR3nt: TGTGCCAGCGGGGTGACGGGAGGGGTCAATGAGCAGTTCTTC
d_gene: TRBD2
abundance: .
j_gene: TRBJ2-1
v_gene: TRBV9

CDR3aa: CASTITGGVNNEQFF
CDR3nt: TGTGCCAGCACCATCACAGGGGGCGTCAACAATGAGCAGTTCTTC
d_gene: TRBD1
abundance: .
j_gene: TRBJ2-1
v_gene: TRBV2

CDR3aa: CASSIGLRWDSFNNEQFF
CDR3nt: TGTGCCAGTAGTATAGGTCTCCGGTGGGACTCTTTTAACAATGAGCAGTTCTTC
d_gene: .
abundance: .
j_gene: TRBJ2-1
v_gene: TRBV19

CDR3aa: CAIAELTDTQYF
CDR3nt: TGTGCCATTGCGGAACTCACAGATACGCAGTATTTT
d_gene: .
abundance: once
j_gene: TRBJ2-3
v_gene: TRBV28

CDR3aa: CASRIQGRRTEAFF
CDR3nt: TGTGCCAGCAGAATACAGGGGAGGAGAACTGAAGCTTTCTTT
d_gene: TRBD1
abundance: .
j_gene: TRBJ1-1
v_gene: TRBV6-5

CDR3aa: CASSSPRDRVSEQYF
CDR3nt: TGTGCCAGCAGTTCCCCCAGGGACAGGGTTAGCGAGCAGTACTTC
d_gene: TRBD1
abundance: .
j_gene: TRBJ2-7
v_gene: TRBV28

CDR3aa: CASSREGGDQETQYF
CDR3nt: TGTGCCAGCAGCCGAGAAGGGGGCGACCAAGAGACCCAGTACTTC
d_gene: TRBD1
abundance: .
j_gene: TRBJ2-5
v_gene: TRBV5-4

CDR3aa: CASSVAPSGSLGRETQYF
CDR3nt: TGTGCCAGCAGCGTAGCGCCTAGCGGGAGTCTAGGGCGGGAGACCCAGTACTTC
d_gene: TRBD2
abundance: .
j_gene: TRBJ2-5
v_gene: TRBV9

CDR3aa: CASRVGQGSDGYTF
CDR3nt: TGTGCCAGCAGGGTTGGGCAGGGATCGGATGGCTACACCTTC
d_gene: .
abundance: .
j_gene: TRBJ1-2
v_gene: TRBV2

CDR3aa: CASSLSPGGSGANVLTF
CDR3nt: TGCGCCAGCAGCTTGTCACCAGGGGGCTCTGGGGCCAACGTCCTGACTTTC
d_gene: TRBD1
abundance: .
j_gene: TRBJ2-6
v_gene: TRBV5-1